The present TCR beta chain was sequenced within a study of tumor-infiltrating lymphocytes in primary liver carcinoma (dated by TCRdb to 2015 to 2018). Describing the broader study: The five patients, three men and two women aged 30 to 69 years, had hepatocellular carcinoma (four) or combined HCC and intrahepatic cholangiocarcinoma (one). TCRbeta repertoire sequencing covered 35 or so specimens from 5 patients: some 25 tumor regions, 5 adjacent noncancerous liver tissues and 5 peripheral blood samples. Repertoires from technical replicates were highly reproducible, with mean shared-clone rates about 0.91 and correlation coefficients above 0.95. Each sample produced roughly 3.5 to 8 million productive TCRbeta reads, and read depth showed no significant difference between tissue types. The study combined TCRbeta repertoire sequencing, expression microarrays and whole-exome sequencing across five regions of each liver tumor, with adjacent normal tissue and blood. Tumors of the five patients were stage T1-T3 N0M0 with maximum diameters of about 4.2 to 10 cm. Agilent mRNA microarray profiling was performed on the approximately 25 tumor region samples to relate TCRbeta repertoire diversity to the local molecular phenotype. Summary of the overall study and its limitations: The study included only four or five patients, and the authors note findings should be validated in a larger study. Repertoire overlap was found to be higher between tumor regions (mean around 36%) than between tumor-adjacent (roughly 17%) or tumor-blood (14%) pairs, consistent with antigen-driven expansion. The top 250 clones accounted for a significantly greater share of the repertoire in tumors than in blood (p = 0.039). Bulk unsorted samples precluded comparing CD4+ and CD8+ T cell repertoires. Only the TCR beta chain was sequenced, which likely underestimates true repertoire diversity because unpaired alpha chains were not captured. Just about 7.5-25% of top clones turned up in all five regions of a tumor, which suggests spatial heterogeneity among tumor-infiltrating T cells.

Without any cell sorting, total RNA and DNA were co-extracted from about 20-30 mg of bulk tissue using the AllPrep DNA/RNA mini kit. Surgical resection was performed in China between 2015 and 2016 on about five patients with histopathologically diagnosed primary liver carcinoma. Chronic HBV infection was present in the patients, and the patients were treatment-naive at sampling. Each tumor was sampled at five spatially separated regions: the superior, inferior, left-lateral and right-lateral poles and the tumor centre. More than 75% viable tumor cells were found by histology in every tumor sample. Fresh tumor and adjacent tissue pieces were bisected; one half was stored in RNAlater at -80°C, the other sent for histology. With regard to this clonotype: The antigen it binds to is not known. Sequence at one end of the junction differs from germline and may be a read error.

Starting from 500 to 600 ng total RNA, TCRbeta-specific cDNA was produced by reverse transcription with a constant-region primer and ProtoScript II reverse transcriptase. Construction of the TCRbeta libraries relied on three nested rounds of multiplex PCR, following a slightly modified ARM-PCR procedure. Multiplex TRBV1-TRBV30 forward primers and a Cbeta reverse primer were used in the first two PCR rounds, each of which was run for 9 to 11 cycles. Sample barcodes and Illumina adapters were attached in a final 25-cycle PCR using Deep VentR polymerase. Before sequencing, amplicons between 200 and 500 bp were purified from gel using a QIAquick gel extraction kit. An Illumina HiSeq 2500 was used to sequence the TCRbeta amplicons with 250-bp paired-end reads. From the authors' description of their analysis: Trimmomatic v0.33 was used to quality-trim the reads, and FLASH v1.2.11 was used to merge paired reads so that full CDR3 sequences could be recovered. V, D and J germline segments were assigned to the rearranged TCRbeta sequences using MiGEC v1.2.1b. Clonotype statistics and Shannon-Wiener diversity indices were computed with VDJtools v1.0.0. To cut down on sampling bias, every analysis after diversity analysis relied on just the 250 most abundant clonotypes from each sample. TCRdb reran the public reads through fastp at Q25 and MiXCR, keeping productive beta chains. All rows with the same CDR3 protein become a single entry with the most common DNA and genes. These V and J calls are TCRdb output, not the study's own analysis. The sample data list about 200,000 distinct CDR3 sequences, and around four fifths of these were observed just once. Clones ranked in the top ten supply roughly 18% of the sample.

In the germline V gene, CDR1 corresponds to SQVTM and CDR2 to ANQGSEA. The CDR3 numbers 14 residues from cysteine through phenylalanine. Here the CDR3 DNA is all that survives: 42 bases in frame from base 1. Sequenced input: tumor tissue from primary liver carcinoma. The rearranged chain carries TRBV29-1 and TRBJ1-1; 5 matching bases give a weak D call of TRBD1. The clonotype comes from a man aged 35 to 55 with primary liver carcinoma and hepatitis B virus infection. For the CDR3, the sequence is CSVLRRDSNTEASF. The bases are TGCAGCGTTCTTCGGAGAGACAGCAATACTGAAGCTTCCTTT.